The rows below give T cell receptor beta chains drawn from one sample of a study of regulatory T cells in long-lasting Graves disease. MiXCR was run by TCRdb on the multiplex PCR reads, yielding one entry per CDR3 protein. The top ten hold around 20% of the sample, which has about 220,000 distinct CDR3 sequences, approximately 20% seen once. The source was peripheral blood mononuclear cells (PBMCs), collected at new diagnosis, from a patient treated with antithyroid drugs. The receptors here all came from a female donor with Graves disease. Both conserved end residues are part of each CDR3.

TRBV11-2	TRBJ2-3	CASSLNPGLAGTDTQYF
TRBV29-1	TRBJ2-5	CSVGLRSQTQYF
TRBV9	TRBJ2-7	CASSGRGRASYEQYF
TRBV20-1	TRBJ2-6	CSATRQGARGGANVLTF
TRBV7-2	TRBJ2-1	CASSFEAVFNNEQFF
TRBV20-1	TRBJ2-1	CSALLGGPSEQFF
TRBV28	TRBJ2-5	CASSLPVSGATGTQYF
TRBV7-2	TRBJ2-2	CASSLREWANTGELFF
TRBV7-6	TRBJ2-4	CASSAPSGAGNQYF
TRBV10-3	TRBJ2-2	CAISERTQTGSTGELFF
TRBV4-3	TRBJ1-1	CASSQDIQGMNTEAFF
TRBV7-3	TRBJ2-1	CASSPTGGMDEQFF
TRBV7-6	TRBJ2-7	CASSRDRGTVYEQYF
TRBV14	TRBJ2-3	CASSQNYPDTQYF
TRBV3-1	TRBJ2-1	CASSHSTSGRAYNEQFF
TRBV3-1	TRBJ1-1	CASSPAWGNTEASF
TRBV7-9	TRBJ2-2	CASSLALTGTGELFF
TRBV12-3/TRBV12-4	TRBJ1-2	CASSPGQAHYGYTF
TRBV4-3	TRBJ2-1	CASSHGGASGTEQFF
TRBV19	TRBJ2-7	CASNPTGTKEQYF
TRBV20-1	TRBJ1-2	CSARKQGGGYTF
TRBV3-1	TRBJ2-1	CASSQRWDSLYNEQFF
TRBV12-3/TRBV12-4	TRBJ2-7	CASSLRTVEQYF
TRBV7-2	TRBJ1-1	CASSLMRNTEAFF
TRBV28	TRBJ2-5	CASSSRQGGEETQYF
TRBV28	TRBJ2-3	CASSFIAGGGSQYF
TRBV7-2	TRBJ2-7	CASSLQGLAGGHEQYF
TRBV12-3/TRBV12-4	TRBJ2-6	CASSSSVRGPLEGANVLTF
TRBV4-1	TRBJ2-5	CASSQDGRETQYF
TRBV11-3	TRBJ1-2	CASSSYPLDGAYGYTF
TRBV24-1	TRBJ2-1	CATSGAPGGAYNEQFF
TRBV6-2/TRBV6-3	TRBJ1-1	CASSYLSQGARRGTEAFF
TRBV27	TRBJ1-1	CASSFRGLRARSMNTEAFF
TRBV28	TRBJ1-4	CASGTANEKLFF
TRBV6-1	TRBJ2-7	CASSEGMGYSPYEQYF
TRBV12-3/TRBV12-4	TRBJ2-6	CASSRGAYSGANVLTF
TRBV20-1	TRBJ1-1	CSARPTGGRTEAFF
TRBV20-1	TRBJ2-7	CSARDLAGGRSYEQYF
TRBV5-1	TRBJ2-2	CASSLEAGGSGELFF
TRBV11-3	TRBJ2-7	CASSPGLASTYEQYF
TRBV6-2/TRBV6-3	TRBJ1-1	CASSEGGGETEAFF
TRBV5-8	TRBJ2-1	CASPLRSGPSYNEQFF
TRBV28	TRBJ2-5	CASSLSYGTGDETQYF
TRBV5-5	TRBJ1-3	CASSVSQGRSGNTIYF
TRBV12-3/TRBV12-4	TRBJ1-4	CASSRALISNEKLFF
TRBV18	TRBJ1-5	CASSPSQGRPQHF
TRBV20-1	TRBJ2-7	CSAEEAFEQYF
TRBV20-1	TRBJ2-5	CSARGAGTGGSETQYF
TRBV18	TRBJ1-3	CASSAQGSGNTIYF
TRBV29-1	TRBJ1-2	CSVEGSGIFFTF
TRBV7-9	TRBJ2-3	CASSSSGTGGYF
TRBV20-1	TRBJ1-4	CSATTRNEKLFF
TRBV27	TRBJ2-7	CASSLTGGDHREQYF
TRBV5-5	TRBJ2-3	CASSLGRQGTRITDTQYF
TRBV6-5	TRBJ2-7	CASSWAGWAYEQYF
TRBV28	TRBJ2-7	CASSSWSGSSYEQYF
TRBV4-1	TRBJ2-3	CASSQVPGFSDTQYF
TRBV12-3/TRBV12-4	TRBJ2-1	CASSLFRTREFF
TRBV20-1	TRBJ1-5	CSARALRGDQPQHF
TRBV19	TRBJ2-7	CASSIRTGQYEQYF